The T cell receptor beta chain described here comes from a study of shared clonotypes between healthy human individuals. Across the study: The donor pool was made up of two women and three men aged 18 to 49. Findings and limits, study-wide: Rarefaction showed sorted-subset sequencing was incomplete despite large depth. Sequencing depth was predicted to influence how clonotypes are shared among donors. Clonotypes which were not shared had lower generation probabilities than clonotypes that all four donors shared.

Clones were read by immunoSEQ multiplex PCR, and TCRdb kept only the in-frame ones, dropping some. The sample contains 150,000 to 200,000 clones, around 63% of which appear only once. This clone was observed a handful of times. The antigen remains undetermined. The CDR3 loop spans 11 amino acids. V was trimmed by 3 bases and J by 6 bases, leaving 8 bases between them. Germline loops: CDR1 DFQATT, CDR2 SNEGSKA (reference sequence). This clonotype originated in a young man in good health. The gene calls are TRBV20-1 and TRBJ1-2; the D is unclear. The specimen was memory CD4+ T cells sorted from blood. Subset of the sample: CD45RA-negative fraction. The CDR3 nucleotides read TGCAGTGCTAGCTTACGGAATGGCTACACCTTC. Translating it yields CSASLRNGYTF.